The 12 T cell receptor beta chains presented below share a single source sample, sequenced in a study of shared clonotypes between healthy human individuals. The repertoire was sequenced with immunoSEQ multiplex PCR; TCRdb's copy has only in-frame clones and lacks some. This table holds around 2.5 million clones, approximately 94% found once. Sequencing was carried out using naive CD4+ T cells from PBMCs. Subset denoted: CD45RA+ positively selected. The receptors stem from a man aged 18 to 29 in good health. Some clones in this sample may be carry-over from other donors' samples.

This clone was observed once. The CDR3 nucleotides read TGTGCCAGCATGGGTATGTGGGGGACTGAAGCTTTCTTT. Translation gives CASMGMWGTEAFF. This rearrangement joins TRBV19 to TRBJ1-1; TRBD1 is a possible D gene (5 bases). This CDR3 has 13 amino acids. Germline CDR1 is LNHDA and CDR2 is SQIVND (reference sequence). Between the trimmed V and J ends, which lost 9 bases and 5 bases, there was a span of 16 bases.

The V call is TRBV4-1, the J call TRBJ2-7, with D tentatively TRBD1 or TRBD2 (7 bases each). Germline V lookup: CDR1 MGHRA, CDR2 YSYEKL. The CDR3 consists of 15 residues. With 1 base removed from V and 6 bases from J, the gap between germline ends came to 16 bases. CDR3 nucleotide sequence: TGCGCCAGCAGCCAAGCCAGGGAGGGGGCTGCCGAGCAGTACTTC. Residues: CASSQAREGAAEQYF.

Turning to this clone: In the same sample, other DNA sequences code for this CDR3. This sequence joins TRBV20-1 and TRBJ2-5; unclear D gene. The CDR3 has 11 residues. The ends were cut back, 3 bases at V and 2 bases at J, with 4 bases in the middle. CDR1 is DFQATT and CDR2 is SNEGSKA in the germline V gene (reference sequence). DNA of the CDR3: TGCAGTGCTAGCAGACAAGAGACCCAGTACTTC. This codes for CSASRQETQYF.

The rearrangement uses TRBV27 and TRBJ2-1; TRBD2 might be the D (6 bases). The V and J ends lost 2 bases and 8 bases respectively, with 16 bases between them. The CDR3 has 15 amino acids. Germline V gene lookup returns CDR1 MNHEY and CDR2 SMNVEV (reference sequence). The CDR3: CASSLGLASTDEQFF. The CDR3 DNA is TGTGCCAGCAGTTTAGGTCTAGCGAGTACGGATGAGCAGTTCTTC.

V and J are TRBV9 and TRBJ2-6; no firm D call. CDR1 and CDR2 from the germline V gene are SGDLS and YYNGEE. The length of the CDR3 is 15 residues. The V and J ends lost 0 bases and 6 bases respectively, with 10 bases between them. CDR3 protein: CASSVVSSTANVLTF. Written as DNA, the CDR3 is TGTGCCAGCAGCGTAGTTTCGTCGACGGCCAACGTCCTGACTTTC.

The chain links TRBV2 to TRBJ2-7; D gene ambiguous. Trimming took 4 bases from V and 1 from J, leaving 11 bases between them. Germline assignment: CDR1 SNHLY and CDR2 FYNNEI. This CDR3 region has 14 residues. The CDR3 protein is CASSGGVTSYEQYF. The DNA for the CDR3 is TGTGCCAGCAGTGGCGGCGTGACATCCTACGAGCAGTACTTC.

The chain employs TRBV7-6 and TRBJ2-1; maybe TRBD1 (7 bases). The V and J ends lost 5 bases and 9 bases respectively, with 14 bases between them. The CDR3 extends over 13 amino acids. The germline gives CDR1 SGHVS, CDR2 FNYEAQ. The CDR3: CASSLRQGGEQFF. The DNA for the CDR3 is TGTGCCAGCAGCCTGCGGCAGGGGGGTGAGCAGTTCTTC.

The rearrangement joins TRBV9 to TRBJ2-5, with 9 nucleotides matching TRBD2. Germline assignment: CDR1 SGDLS and CDR2 YYNGEE. This CDR3 is built from 15 residues. With V trimmed by 0 bases and J by 4 bases, 4 bases remained unmatched. In DNA form, the CDR3 reads TGTGCCAGCAGCGTAGGTAGCGGGAGAGGAGAGACCCAGTACTTC. Translated: CASSVGSGRGETQYF.

In the case of this clone: This sequence may be a read error, since a much larger clone differs from it by one base. The sample has other DNA sequences that encode this CDR3 too. The chain combines TRBV18 with TRBJ2-5; D not resolved. Per the germline V gene, CDR1 is KGHSH and CDR2 is LQKENI. V was shortened by 2 bases and J by 4 bases, with 2 bases between the two germline ends. CDR3 length equals 11 residues. In DNA, the CDR3 is TGTGCCAGCTCACCAGCAGAGACCCAGTACTTC. Encoded protein: CASSPAETQYF.

The gene calls are TRBV11-2 and TRBJ2-7; no definite D call. CDR3 size: 16 residues. Per the germline V gene, CDR1 is SGHAT and CDR2 is FQNNGV. With 4 bases removed from V and 0 bases from J, the gap between germline ends came to 16 bases. The CDR3 spells CASSSVVGSGSYEQYF. The DNA of the CDR3 is TGTGCCAGCAGCTCGGTAGTAGGCTCCGGCTCCTACGAGCAGTACTTC.

The chain couples TRBV11-2 to TRBJ2-2, with 10 positions matching TRBD1. The V gene end was trimmed by 4 bases and the J gene end by 5 bases; junction bases not matched to a gene: 7. CDR3 length: 16 amino acids. CDR1 and CDR2 (germline): SGHAT, FQNNGV. The CDR3 sequence is CASSYSGTGATGELFF. The DNA of the CDR3 is TGTGCCAGCAGCTATTCCGGGACAGGGGCGACCGGGGAGCTGTTTTTT.

The chain recombines TRBV28 with TRBJ2-3; D is undetermined. V lost 7 bases to trimming and J lost 1 base, with 9 bases between them. The length of the CDR3 is 13 residues. The germline gives CDR1 MDHEN, CDR2 SYDVKM. As DNA, the CDR3 is TGTGCCAGCACCCGCCGGGGCACAGATACGCAGTATTTT. Translation: CASTRRGTDTQYF.